This T cell receptor beta chain was identified in a study of blood T cell repertoires in COVID-19 (dated by TCRdb to 2019 to 2021). For the wider study: Samples covering the acute and convalescent phases of COVID-19 were provided by collaborators in the United States, Italy and Spain. The prospective study material was composed of cDNA or gDNA derived from T cells, B-cell-depleted T cells, or PBMCs. Deeply sampled blood TCRbeta repertoires from subjects exposed to, actively infected with, or recovered from COVID-19 were included in the dataset. The repertoires were released in a freely available public database meant as a resource for research on the immune response to SARS-CoV-2. Where available, HLA class I and class II types were obtained from metadata supplied by the sample provider rather than from assay-based typing. The samples were drawn from the first 160 participants of the ongoing ImmuneRACE study and from 1,254 subjects provided by 6 global collaborators. Sample metadata almost always included a de-identified subject ID, COVID-19 status, age in years and sex.

CDR1 and CDR2, per the germline V gene (reference sequence), are GTSNPN and SVGIG. V sheds 5 bases and J sheds 1 base, leaving 11 bases between their ends. The CDR3 covers 13 residues, taking in both the cysteine and the phenylalanine. The kept DNA is CDR3 alone, 39 bases in frame from the first base. One collaborating source in Seattle enrolled patients during active infection and followed them longitudinally through the course of disease. Whole blood was collected in K2EDTA tubes by collaborating institutions according to the institutions' own protocols. For TCRbeta analysis, collaborators shipped samples in one of three forms: frozen whole blood, isolated PBMCs, or DNA extracted from either of those sample types. TCRbeta CDR3 regions were amplified from genomic DNA by means of the immunoSEQ Assay, a bias-controlled multiplex PCR. Concerning the study's data processing: The number of nucleated cells in each sample was estimated by amplification of reference gene primers within the assay. To quantify the absolute abundance of each unique TCRbeta CDR3 rearrangement, sequence reads were collapsed and filtered. For each sample, productive Simpson clonality was calculated by taking the square root of Simpson's diversity index across productive rearrangements. TCRdb holds this immuneACCESS table with in-frame rearrangements only. Some clones are missing; in checked studies, unresolved V genes explain under half, and the rest has no known cause. That table gives V, J and clone size, and the DNA gave D and trimming. A total of around 260,000 clones appear in this sample, about 85% of them only once. The ten largest clones take up 0.87% of the sample.

Summary of the overall study and its limitations: Clinical and demographic metadata were provided uncurated, with the amount varying by source and participant.

Of note for this clone: The specificity of this receptor is unknown. No per-base quality is available; no much larger clone lies one base away.

The receptor chain draws on TRBV30 and TRBJ1-1; TRBD1 is a weak D gene call, 5 bases matching. What was sequenced was peripheral blood. The clonotype was recovered from a human donor with COVID-19, enrolled during active disease. The donor label of this sample is uncertain. The sequenced DNA is TGTGCCTGGGAGTTAGGGGAGAACACTGAAGCTTTCTTT. Its coded protein is CAWELGENTEAFF. Supplemented by the reference TRBV30 and TRBJ1-1 proteins around the CDR3, the complete variable domain is SQTIHQWPATLVQPVGSPLSLECTVEGTSNPNLYWYRQAAGRGLQLLFYSVGIGQISSEVPQNLSASRPQDRQFILSSKKLLLSDSGFYLCAWELGENTEAFFGQGTRLTVV.